This T cell receptor (beta chain) was recorded in a study of T cells after yellow fever vaccination. Study observations and caveats: Weaker overall was a secondary response that nonetheless peaked faster, on day 5 versus 15. Post-booster repertoires contained most primary-vaccination clones again (96% CD4, about 90% CD8).

Points on this clonotype: What it binds is not known.

Template switching with 5'RACE generated the TCR cDNA and added a universal primer site and UMIs. TCRdb used MiXCR to reprocess the 5' RACE reads, holding one entry per CDR3 protein. This table holds 400,000 to 450,000 distinct CDR3 sequences, roughly a sixth found once. V gave up 5 bases and J gave up 3 bases, with 8 bases separating them. The germline V gene has CDR1 SGHRS and CDR2 YFSETQ. CDR3 length: 12 residues. This TCR came from a man aged 18-30 years who received the YFV17D yellow fever vaccine. The input for sequencing was PBMCs, taken before the yellow fever booster vaccination. The chain recombines TRBV5-1 with TRBJ2-5; the D gene is possibly TRBD2 (5 bases). CDR3 in DNA: TGCGCCAGCAGTCCCGGGAAAGAGACCCAGTACTTC. As protein: CASSPGKETQYF.